This section outlines one T cell receptor (beta chain) sequence together with its context. The data belong to a study of shared T cell receptors in the human thymus. Data came from immunoSEQ multiplex PCR; TCRdb stores just in-frame clones and leaves some out. The sample contains over 350,000 clones, just under 95% of which appear only once. Germline CDR1 is SGHTA and CDR2 is FQGNSA. The CDR3 covers 16 residues. Losses at the gene ends were 6 bases for V and 0 bases for J; bases not matched to a gene: 11. This chain joins TRBV7-2 and TRBJ2-7; TRBD1 agrees at 7 bases. The source material was thymocytes. The receptor's source is a human donor. The CDR3 DNA is TGTGCCAGCAGTCGTGAACCGGGACAGTTCTCCTACGAGCAGTACTTC. Protein: CASSREPGQFSYEQYF.